These T cell receptor beta chains were read from a single sample in a study of CD8 T cells in ankylosing spondylitis. Each CDR3 protein gets one entry after TCRdb re-called the 5' RACE reads with MiXCR. Of 150,000 to 200,000 distinct CDR3 sequences in the sample, 25% to 35% were seen once. Material: synovial fluid, either unsorted or a sorted T cell fraction (not recorded which). The receptor set was obtained from a male donor with ankylosing spondylitis. CDR3s leave out the opening cysteine and the closing phenylalanine or tryptophan. A D gene is named only where the DNA matches it firmly.

D: -; V: TRBV12-3/TRBV12-4; J: TRBJ1-4; CDR3: ASSFRYAEKLF
D: TRBD2; V: TRBV20-1; J: TRBJ2-5; CDR3: SAQSRASGRQETQY
D: TRBD1; V: TRBV7-9; J: TRBJ1-3; CDR3: ASSATGAFGNTIY
D: -; V: TRBV20-1; J: TRBJ2-1; CDR3: SASLAAEQF
D: TRBD1; V: TRBV15; J: TRBJ1-1; CDR3: ATSREHRGQFRNTEAF
D: -; V: TRBV21-1; J: TRBJ2-7; CDR3: ASSKGGLSYEQY
D: -; V: TRBV12-3/TRBV12-4; J: TRBJ1-5; CDR3: ASSLRGASQPQH
D: -; V: TRBV11-2; J: TRBJ2-5; CDR3: ASGRRSETQY
D: TRBD2; V: TRBV28; J: TRBJ2-5; CDR3: AANSGGRGETQY
D: TRBD1; V: TRBV4-2; J: TRBJ1-2; CDR3: ASSHSGTGEAGYT
D: -; V: TRBV11-3; J: TRBJ1-1; CDR3: ASTRNILDTEAF
D: -; V: TRBV20-1; J: TRBJ2-3; CDR3: SAGPLIGTGDTQY
D: -; V: TRBV29-1; J: TRBJ2-5; CDR3: SVRVATQETQY
D: TRBD1; V: TRBV5-5; J: TRBJ1-1; CDR3: ASSLVARAGGTEAF
D: -; V: TRBV2; J: TRBJ2-3; CDR3: ASSEGLSTDTQY
D: -; V: TRBV6-2/TRBV6-3; J: TRBJ2-7; CDR3: ASSYVDEQY
D: TRBD1; V: TRBV6-1; J: TRBJ2-7; CDR3: ASSPSTTGMEQY
D: TRBD2; V: TRBV2; J: TRBJ2-1; CDR3: ASSGAFGLAGINEQF
D: -; V: TRBV5-5; J: TRBJ2-3; CDR3: ASSHERQGLTDTQY
D: -; V: TRBV18; J: TRBJ2-1; CDR3: ASSRLLYNEQF
D: -; V: TRBV4-2; J: TRBJ1-2; CDR3: ASSPSGLVYGYT
D: TRBD2; V: TRBV27; J: TRBJ2-2; CDR3: ASRRLTGGSGELF
D: -; V: TRBV18; J: TRBJ2-1; CDR3: ASSPGAGAYNEQF
D: TRBD2; V: TRBV20-1; J: TRBJ2-1; CDR3: SARPWTSGNEQF
D: -; V: TRBV6-1; J: TRBJ1-1; CDR3: AGRGRGGVGTEAF
D: -; V: TRBV7-2; J: TRBJ2-7; CDR3: ASSLGKSSYEQY
D: -; V: TRBV27; J: TRBJ2-7; CDR3: ASSSTWDARSYEQY
D: TRBD1; V: TRBV7-9; J: TRBJ2-2; CDR3: ASSDLGTGRTGELF
D: TRBD2; V: TRBV20-1; J: TRBJ2-2; CDR3: SARLAGLIGELF
D: -; V: TRBV29-1; J: TRBJ2-1; CDR3: SVASTTQGTEQF
D: TRBD2; V: TRBV2; J: TRBJ2-3; CDR3: ASGTSVHTQY
D: -; V: TRBV20-1; J: TRBJ1-3; CDR3: SAKVSRGNTIY
D: TRBD2; V: TRBV3-1; J: TRBJ2-5; CDR3: ASSPGQRGTQETQY
D: -; V: TRBV20-1; J: TRBJ2-3; CDR3: SATFGSTDTQY
D: TRBD2; V: TRBV7-9; J: TRBJ2-3; CDR3: ASSLFALAGSDTQY
D: TRBD1; V: TRBV4-2; J: TRBJ2-1; CDR3: ASSQGVRQGSYNEQF
D: -; V: TRBV20-1; J: TRBJ2-7; CDR3: SARAGQAYEQY
D: -; V: TRBV20-1; J: TRBJ1-5; CDR3: SARRAGNQPQH
D: TRBD1; V: TRBV11-2; J: TRBJ1-4; CDR3: ASSLGDRDYEKLF
D: -; V: TRBV7-9; J: TRBJ1-4; CDR3: ASSPRGDRSEKLF